This T cell receptor (beta chain) was captured in a study of T cells in Graves' hyperthyroidism and ophthalmopathy. The CDR3 consists of 14 residues. V gave up 6 bases and J gave up 3 bases; unmatched junction bases: 8. Germline V gene sequence: CDR1 SNHLY, CDR2 FYNNEI. Amplification of TCR beta CDR3 regions used RNA as the template. A set of HTBI primers served as the primers for a first-round RT-PCR of the TCR CDR3. Each CDR3 protein is one row after TCRdb ran MiXCR on the multiplex PCR reads. The sample has tens of thousands of distinct CDR3 sequences; about 53% are singletons. This clonotype was observed at least ten times.

Sequenced input: peripheral blood or thyroid tissue (not recorded which). The chain recombines TRBV2 with TRBJ2-7; 7 nucleotides align to TRBD1. This TCR came from a man between 18 and 29 years old with Graves' hyperthyroidism. CDR3 in DNA: TGTGCCAGCAGAGCCATGGGACAGAGCTACGAGCAGTACTTC. Translation gives CASRAMGQSYEQYF.